Sequencing of this T cell receptor beta chain was carried out in a study of T cell responses to AZD1222 COVID-19 vaccine. Turning to the study itself: It was second doses at about 4 or about 12 weeks that were pooled. Whole-study results and caveats: The study found Spike-specific TCR breadth and depth rose after two AZD1222 doses. Possibly, clonal diversity was underestimated; donors were largely white British and included more females.

About this clone itself: Its antigen remains unknown.

Some clones are missing from TCRdb's copy, which holds only in-frame ones; the method was immunoSEQ multiplex PCR. This table has roughly 150,000 clones, more than 75% appearing once. CDR1 and CDR2 from the germline V gene are MDHEN and SYDVKM. There are 16 residues in the CDR3. V was pared by 1 base and J by 11 bases, with 20 bases between. The specimen was peripheral blood, collected on day 0 of AZD1222 vaccination. This clonotype originated in an adult in good health. The chain employs TRBV28 and TRBJ2-2; D is perhaps TRBD1 or TRBD2 (5 bases each). The chain's CDR3 is CASSLYLVRTGGELFF. Here the CDR3 DNA reads TGTGCCAGCAGTTTATATCTTGTTAGAACTGGGGGAGAGCTGTTTTTT.